This entry lists 30 T cell receptor beta chains sequenced from one sample in a study of OX40 agonist ivuxolimab in advanced cancers. Sequencing was performed with immunoSEQ multiplex PCR; in TCRdb, only in-frame clones are kept and a portion is missing. This sample has more than 45,000 clones; approximately 90% occur once, and the top ten carry approximately 4.2%. The input for sequencing was CD4+ or CD8+ T cells sorted from blood, taken in a trial of the OX40 agonist ivuxolimab. Receptors originate from an adult with an advanced solid tumor such as melanoma, head and neck, liver or kidney cancer.

The rearrangement links TRBV4-1 to TRBJ2-7, with D tentatively TRBD2 (5 bases). Germline V gives CDR1 MGHRA, CDR2 YSYEKL. The CDR3 contains 14 residues. V was cut by 0 bases and J by 4 bases, with 10 bases left in between. The DNA for the CDR3 is TGCGCCAGCAGCCAAGATCGGCTAGCTTACGAGCAGTACTTC. Translated: CASSQDRLAYEQYF.

A single count supports this clone. This sequence joins TRBV28 and TRBJ2-1; 10 positions match TRBD2. Germline loops: CDR1 MDHEN, CDR2 SYDVKM. The CDR3 runs 16 residues. V was clipped by 3 bases and J by 7 bases; unmatched bases: 9. CDR3 amino acids: CASSLSGLAGANEQFF. For the CDR3, the DNA is TGTGCCAGCAGTTTGTCAGGGCTAGCGGGAGCGAATGAGCAGTTCTTC. Full variable domain (rest looked up from reference TRBV28 and TRBJ2-1): DVKVTQSSRYLVKRTGEKVFLECVQDMDHENMFWYRQDPGLGLRLIYFSYDVKMKEKGDIPEGYSVSREKKERFSLILESASTNQTSMYLCASSLSGLAGANEQFFGPGTRLTVL.

This clone was seen just once. This chain connects TRBV6-6 to TRBJ2-1, with 10 bases aligning to TRBD2. The junction had 15 bases not matched to a gene; V was cut back by 6 bases and J by 13 bases. Germline assignment: CDR1 MNHNY and CDR2 SVGAGI (reference sequence). The CDR3 spans 15 residues. The DNA of the CDR3 is TGTGCCAGCAGAACAACCGGGACTAGCGAAGTGAGCCAGTTCTTC. It is translated as CASRTTGTSEVSQFF.

The genes are TRBV6-5 and TRBJ2-7; 8 nucleotides align to TRBD1. The V segment lost 5 bases and the J segment 2 bases; nucleotides outside the gene matches: 5. Germline V gene data show CDR1 as MNHEY and CDR2 as SVGAGI. There are 14 residues in the CDR3. The CDR3 coding sequence is TGTGCCAGCAGTACTTGGACAGGGACCTACGAGCAGTACTTC. This gives the protein CASSTWTGTYEQYF.

This clone was detected a few times. The J gene is TRBJ2-3, the V gene TRBV30, with 12 bases lining up with TRBD2. The V and J ends lost 1 base and 4 bases, in that order; junction bases with no gene match: 6. This CDR3 has 16 amino acids. The germline V gene has CDR1 GTSNPN and CDR2 SVGIG (reference sequence). The CDR3 DNA reads as TGTGCCTGGAGTGCCGGGCTAGCGGGAGGGTCAGATACGCAGTATTTT. Its protein is CAWSAGLAGGSDTQYF.

This clone has just one count. The chain recombines TRBV6-5 with TRBJ1-1; D uncertain. Germline-derived CDR1 and CDR2 are MNHEY and SVGAGI. Trimming cost V 0 bases and J 0 bases, with 2 bases left between them. CDR3 size: 13 residues. This CDR3 reads CASSYSVNTEAFF. In DNA, the CDR3 is TGTGCCAGCAGTTACTCTGTGAACACTGAAGCTTTCTTT.

V gene TRBV7-3 combines with J gene TRBJ2-1; 8 nucleotides align to TRBD2. Germline CDR1 reads SGHTA; CDR2 reads FQGTGA. With V trimmed by 5 bases and J by 8 bases, 11 bases remained unmatched. The CDR3 is 15 amino acids. The CDR3 DNA reads TGTGCCAGCAGCCCCGGTGCGGGAGGCATTGATGAGCAGTTCTTC. Translated, it gives CASSPGAGGIDEQFF.

This rearrangement joins TRBV25-1 to TRBJ2-7; D not resolved. Between the trimmed V and J ends, which lost 4 bases and 4 bases, there was a span of 11 bases. Germline loops: CDR1 MGHDK, CDR2 SYGVNS. The CDR3 is made up of 13 amino acids. The CDR3 DNA follows: TGTGCCAGCAGTGGGCCCCCCGGGTACGAGCAGTACTTC. Translated, it gives CASSGPPGYEQYF.

J is TRBJ2-1 and V is TRBV6-5; 7 nucleotides match TRBD2. The germline gives CDR1 MNHEY, CDR2 SVGAGI. CDR3 size: 15 residues. The trim removed 2 bases at V and 1 base at J, leaving 2 bases unmatched. The DNA for the CDR3 is TGTGCCAGCAGTTACCGAGCGGGGTCCTACAATGAGCAGTTCTTC. This encodes CASSYRAGSYNEQFF.

The chain joins TRBV11-2 to TRBJ2-1, with D hard to call. This CDR3 has 15 residues. V was shortened by 10 bases and J by 0 bases, with 16 bases between the two germline ends. Germline lookup yields CDR1 SGHAT and CDR2 FQNNGV. As DNA, the CDR3 is TGTGCCACCGCAGACTCTCCAAGCTCCTACAATGAGCAGTTCTTC. Translation gives CATADSPSSYNEQFF. Based on the CDR3 plus reference TRBV11-2 and TRBJ2-1, the full variable domain is EAGVAQSPRYKIIEKRQSVAFWCNPISGHATLYWYQQILGQGPKLLIQFQNNGVVDDSQLPKDRFSAERLKGVDSTLKIQPAKLEDSAVYLCATADSPSSYNEQFFGPGTRLTVL.

CDR3 residues: CASSFFGEQFF. DNA for the CDR3: TGTGCCAGCAGTTTCTTCGGTGAGCAGTTCTTC. The rearrangement uses TRBV27 and TRBJ2-1; D unresolved. This CDR3 region has 11 residues. CDR1 and CDR2 (germline): MNHEY, SMNVEV (reference sequence). V gave up 3 bases and J gave up 9 bases, with 6 bases separating them.

The genes are TRBV2 and TRBJ1-2; no definite D call. Germline lookup yields CDR1 SNHLY and CDR2 FYNNEI. V lost 8 bases, J lost 7 bases, and 5 bases lay in between. The CDR3 is 9 amino acids. In nucleotides, the CDR3 is TGTGCCAGCTGCTGTGGCTACACCTTC. This codes for CASCCGYTF.

DNA for the CDR3: TGTGCCAGCCTGACAGGGGGCTATGGCTACACCTTC. It codes for CASLTGGYGYTF. The chain links TRBV7-2 to TRBJ1-2; TRBD1 matches at 9 bases. Losses at the gene ends were 8 bases for V and 4 bases for J; bases not matched to a gene: 2. The germline V gene encodes CDR1 SGHTA and CDR2 FQGNSA. This CDR3 spans 12 amino acids.

This chain uses TRBV5-1 with TRBJ2-7; 12 bases are shared with TRBD2. Germline loops: CDR1 SGHRS, CDR2 YFSETQ. The trim removed 0 bases at V and 6 bases at J, leaving 16 bases unmatched. The CDR3 sequence is 19 residues long. CDR3 sequence reads: CASSLVGQRTSGMRSEQYF. As DNA, the CDR3 is TGCGCCAGCAGCTTGGTAGGACAGCGGACTAGCGGGATGCGTAGCGAGCAGTACTTC.

The chain couples TRBV4-1 to TRBJ2-1, with no clear D. CDR3 length equals 15 residues. The germline V gene encodes CDR1 MGHRA and CDR2 YSYEKL. V was shortened by 0 bases and J by 2 bases, with 8 bases between the two germline ends. The CDR3 region is CASSQDSRTYNEQFF. The CDR3 nucleotides are TGCGCCAGCAGCCAAGATTCTCGTACCTACAATGAGCAGTTCTTC.

This clone was picked up one time. V is TRBV29-1 and J is TRBJ2-7; no clear D gene. The CDR3 covers 14 residues. The germline V gene encodes CDR1 SQVTM and CDR2 ANQGSEA. Trimming removed 0 bases from V and 1 base from J, with 10 bases in between. The CDR3 DNA reads as TGCAGCGTTGAAGATAGTGACGTATCCTACGAGCAGTACTTC. Encoded protein: CSVEDSDVSYEQYF.

The genes are TRBV27 and TRBJ1-2; 9 positions match TRBD1. V shed 6 bases and J 5 bases; nucleotides not matched to a gene: 4. Germline CDR1 is MNHEY and CDR2 is SMNVEV (reference sequence). This CDR3 spans 13 amino acids. CDR3 bases: TGTGCCAGCAGCCCGGGACAGGGTTATGGCTACACCTTC. This encodes CASSPGQGYGYTF.

The V call is TRBV19, the J call TRBJ2-7; possibly TRBD1 for D (6 bases). V was cut by 8 bases and J by 3 bases, with 11 bases left in between. CDR3 length: 12 residues. In germline, CDR1 is LNHDA, CDR2 SQIVND (reference sequence). The CDR3 here is CASGQGNYEQYF. The CDR3 nucleotides read TGTGCCAGTGGTCAGGGGAACTACGAGCAGTACTTC.

The V gene is TRBV5-4, the J gene TRBJ2-3; D is perhaps TRBD2 (6 bases). The CDR3 loop spans 13 amino acids. Germline values: CDR1 SGHNT, CDR2 YYREEE (reference sequence). V lost 0 bases and J 6 bases, leaving 8 bases between the germline ends. CDR3 sequence (DNA): TGTGCCAGCAGCTTGGGGGGGGACGATACGCAGTATTTT. Residues: CASSLGGDDTQYF. The full variable domain, its missing parts supplied by reference TRBV5-4 and TRBJ2-3, is ETGVTQSPTHLIKTRGQQVTLRCSSQSGHNTVSWYQQALGQGPQFIFQYYREEENGRGNFPPRFSGLQFPNYSSELNVNALELDDSALYLCASSLGGDDTQYFGPGTRLTVL.

This clone was observed once. The genes are TRBV5-3 and TRBJ2-1, with 10 bases that match TRBD2. TRBV5-3 carries the ORF label, with uncertain function. CDR3 length: 18 residues. Trimming removed 4 bases from V and 2 bases from J; junction bases left unmatched: 12. In DNA form, the CDR3 reads TGTGCCAGAAGCCGGTCGGGCATAGCGGGAGGCACCTACAATGAGCAGTTCTTC. This codes for CARSRSGIAGGTYNEQFF.

This chain joins TRBV19 and TRBJ2-2; D perhaps matches TRBD1 (5 bases). Trimming cost V 5 bases and J 4 bases, with 11 bases left between them. Per the germline V gene, CDR1 is LNHDA and CDR2 is SQIVND (reference sequence). CDR3 size: 14 residues. Written as DNA, the CDR3 is TGTGCCAGTAGTCCTCAGACAGCCACCGGGGAGCTGTTTTTT. This gives the protein CASSPQTATGELFF.

The rearrangement links TRBV28 to TRBJ2-5, with 8 bases that match TRBD1. Losses at the gene ends were 5 bases for V and 1 base for J; bases not matched to a gene: 12. CDR1 is MDHEN and CDR2 is SYDVKM in the germline V gene. This CDR3 spans 17 amino acids. CDR3 coding DNA: TGTGCCAGCAGTCCACATGAGGACAGGGCCTTCCAAGAGACCCAGTACTTC. This translates into CASSPHEDRAFQETQYF.

The chain employs TRBV18 and TRBJ2-5; 7 positions agree with TRBD1. The CDR3 has 13 residues. CDR1 KGHSH and CDR2 LQKENI come from the germline V gene. The trim removed 3 bases at V and 6 bases at J, leaving 4 bases unmatched. The CDR3 spells CASSPWDSQTQYF. CDR3 coding DNA: TGTGCCAGCTCACCTTGGGACAGCCAGACCCAGTACTTC.

The rearrangement uses TRBV4-3 and TRBJ2-1; maybe TRBD2 (6 bases). Germline CDR1 reads LGHNA; CDR2 reads YSLEER. With 0 bases removed from V and 4 bases from J, the gap between germline ends came to 13 bases. The CDR3 has 16 residues. CDR3 loop: CASSQDWEASYNEQFF. The CDR3 DNA reads as TGCGCCAGCAGCCAAGATTGGGAGGCAAGTTACAATGAGCAGTTCTTC.

J is TRBJ1-5 and V is TRBV19, with a tentative D call TRBD1 (5 bases). The germline CDR1 and CDR2 sequences are LNHDA and SQIVND (reference sequence). The CDR3 is 14 residues long. Trimming removed 7 bases from V and 5 bases from J, with 15 bases in between. The CDR3 region has the DNA TGTGCCAGTACCCCGAGGGGCGGGGATCAGCCCCAGCATTTT. It yields the protein CASTPRGGDQPQHF.

The rearrangement uses TRBV4-1 and TRBJ2-3, with D maybe TRBD2 (6 bases). V gave up 4 bases and J gave up 0 bases, with 17 bases separating them. The CDR3 runs 17 residues. Germline CDR1 and CDR2: MGHRA and YSYEKL. The CDR3 protein is CASSPSPLAASTDTQYF. The CDR3, as DNA: TGCGCCAGCAGCCCGAGTCCCTTAGCGGCCAGCACAGATACGCAGTATTTT.

The table lists this clone with a few counts. The V gene is TRBV27, the J gene TRBJ2-7, with TRBD2 identical over 8 bases. This CDR3 comprises 13 residues. V lost 2 bases and J lost 7; bases outside the gene matches: 4. The germline V gene has CDR1 MNHEY and CDR2 SMNVEV (reference sequence). CDR3 coding DNA: TGTGCCAGCAGTTTAAGTCCGGGGGGGGAGCAGTACTTC. As protein: CASSLSPGGEQYF.

The rearrangement links TRBV7-9 to TRBJ2-5, with 8 bases matching TRBD2. Trimming at V came to 3 bases and at J to 0 bases, leaving 6 bases not matched to a gene. The CDR3 runs to 16 residues. Germline CDR1 reads SEHNR; CDR2 reads FQNEAQ (reference sequence). The CDR3 coding sequence is TGTGCCAGCAGCTTTAAAGATAGCGGGGACCAAGAGACCCAGTACTTC. Residues: CASSFKDSGDQETQYF.

The chain carries TRBV27 and TRBJ1-2; 9 nucleotides match TRBD1. The CDR3 extends over 15 amino acids. The V gene's germline CDR1 is MNHEY and CDR2 SMNVEV (reference sequence). Germline trimming cut 0 bases from V and 4 bases from J; bases unmatched to any gene: 3. DNA of the CDR3: TGTGCCAGCAGTTTATCGGGGACAGGGAGCTATGGCTACACCTTC. This encodes CASSLSGTGSYGYTF.

The V gene is TRBV28, the J gene TRBJ1-3; D perhaps matches TRBD1 (6 bases). The CDR3 is 16 residues long. The V end was cut by 2 bases, the J end by 3 bases, with 14 bases between. Germline CDR1 and CDR2: MDHEN and SYDVKM. CDR3 amino acids: CASSLAGGAGGNTIYF. As DNA, the CDR3 is TGTGCCAGCAGTTTAGCTGGGGGGGCAGGTGGAAACACCATATATTTT.